This T cell receptor beta chain is from a study of blood T cells in healthy people across ages. The authors ran a second PCR of 7 to 11 cycles using a sample-barcoded 5' primer and a J-beta primer mix. Each cDNA molecule was tagged by a template-switch adaptor with 12 random nucleotides. Paired-end reads containing CDR3 totaled no fewer than 3 million for each sample. TCRdb redid the calling of the 5' RACE reads with MiXCR, one entry per CDR3 protein. The table lists about 1.7 million distinct CDR3 sequences, roughly 27% of them singletons. Trimming stripped 3 bases from V and 7 bases from J, with 19 bases between. Germline V gene data show CDR1 as MNHEY and CDR2 as SMNVEV (reference sequence). There are 16 residues in the CDR3. About this clonotype: Its cognate antigen is unknown.

Donors each provided 9.5 to 10 milliliters of peripheral blood. Broader study findings: There was no known CMV status for donors, so expanded clonotype changes were possibly confounded.

The sample comprised blood. The V and J genes are TRBV27 and TRBJ2-1; TRBD2 might be the D (7 bases). This clonotype originated in a woman between 25 and 40 years old in good health. This CDR3 reads CASSFLSRGPGNEQFF. The CDR3 nucleotides read TGTGCCAGCAGTTTCCTTTCGCGGGGGCCGGGGAATGAGCAGTTCTTC.